This T cell receptor beta chain was identified during a study of CD8+CD57+ T cells in acquired aplastic anemia (dated by TCRdb to between 2018 and 2020). Background for the entire study: Extracted DNA from sorted CD4+ and CD8+ cells averaged approximately 3 ug, ranging from roughly 0.17 to 27.4 ug. Mean read counts for healthy donor samples were roughly 10 million for CD4+ cells and 11 million to 14 million for CD8+ cells.

On the study overall, not on this receptor specifically: Roughly 30 CD8+ CDR3 sequences were shared between patients and controls but appeared highly expressed in patients and within their immunodominant clones. No significant difference in CD8+ Simpson's diversity was found between patients and healthy controls (P=0.060).

Genomic DNA was used as template for profiling of TCR beta VDJ combinations and CDR3 sequences. TCR repertoire sequencing was run on an Illumina HiSeq 2000. On the study's bioinformatics: TRBV/TRBJ rearrangement plots, CDR3 size and DJ length profiles, and Simpson's diversity index were used to evaluate the repertoires. The most abundant DNA sequence in the deep sequencing data was taken as the immunodominant clone. CDR3 amino acid sequences were checked for sharing between subjects and were compared against published repertoires and the VDJdb database. The public reads were reanalyzed by TCRdb: fastp trimming at Q25, MiXCR alignment, in-frame beta chains only. Each CDR3 protein gets just one entry, which takes the most common genes and DNA from the rows behind it. The V and J calls reflect TCRdb's pipeline rather than the authors' work. For this sample the table gives about 64,000 distinct CDR3 sequences, of which less than 65% were detected only once. The top ten hold about 2.5% of the sample.

TCR repertoires of sorted CD4+ and CD8+ blood T cells from severe aplastic anemia patients and healthy subjects were deep-sequenced in the study. Ficoll-Paque density gradient centrifugation was used to isolate peripheral blood mononuclear cells. CD4+ and CD8+ T cells were sorted by FACS or magnetic beads before DNA extraction. A note on this clonotype: This receptor's antigen is unknown. Qualities for individual bases were not recorded, and no much larger clone is one base off.

Including cysteine and phenylalanine, the CDR3 has 10 amino acids. Only the CDR3 part of the read is kept: 30 bases, read in frame from the first base. In the germline V gene, CDR1 corresponds to SNHLY and CDR2 to FYNNEI. V drops 9 bases and J drops 7 bases, leaving 9 bases in between. The sequence was collected from a human donor in good health, serving as a control. Specimen: sorted CD4+, CD8+, or CD8+CD57+ T cells (not recorded which) from PBMCs. Recombination linked TRBV2 to TRBJ1-2; the D gene is not confidently resolved. The nucleotides read TGTGCCAGGGGGTGGGGTGGCTACACCTTC. It is translated as CARGWGGYTF.